This section outlines one TCR beta chain sequence together with its context. Its antigen is unidentified. This specimen belongs to a study of OX40 agonist ivuxolimab in advanced cancers. Background on the study: Recorded diagnoses for dose-escalation patients were hepatocellular carcinoma, melanoma, renal cell or head and neck cancer. Cohort: about 82% men, mean age 60, aged about 23 to 80. General study results and limits: Normalized T-cell clonal expansion was also low in a subset of nonresponders.

Only in-frame clones appear in the TCRdb table, and some are missing; sequencing was by immunoSEQ multiplex PCR. Here the sample spans roughly 100,000 clones, about 92% being singletons. The germline V gene has CDR1 SGHRS and CDR2 YFSETQ. Trimming took off 3 bases at V and 9 bases at J, with 7 bases between the two ends. The CDR3 totals 11 residues. This chain uses TRBV5-1 with TRBJ2-1, with D unclear. This TCR came from an adult with an advanced solid tumor such as melanoma, head and neck, liver or kidney cancer. The sample was CD4+ or CD8+ T cells sorted from blood, taken in a trial of the OX40 agonist ivuxolimab. The CDR3 reads CASSSSGEQFF. CDR3 nucleotide sequence: TGCGCCAGCAGCTCGTCAGGTGAGCAGTTCTTC.